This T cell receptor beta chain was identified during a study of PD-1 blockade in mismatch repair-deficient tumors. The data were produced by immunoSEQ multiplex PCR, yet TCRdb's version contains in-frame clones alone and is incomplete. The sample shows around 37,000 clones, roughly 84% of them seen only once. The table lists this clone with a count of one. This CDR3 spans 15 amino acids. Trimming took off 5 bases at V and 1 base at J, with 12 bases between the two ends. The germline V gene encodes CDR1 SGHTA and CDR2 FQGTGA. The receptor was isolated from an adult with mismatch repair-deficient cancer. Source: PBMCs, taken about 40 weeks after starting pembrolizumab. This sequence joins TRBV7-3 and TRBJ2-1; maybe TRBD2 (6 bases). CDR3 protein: CASSPSSGSYNEQFF. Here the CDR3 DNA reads TGTGCCAGCAGCCCCTCGAGCGGGTCCTACAATGAGCAGTTCTTC.